Below are 32 T cell receptor beta chains sequenced from a single sample in a study of control samples from healthy donors and cancer patients. Measured with immunoSEQ multiplex PCR; TCRdb has only the in-frame clones, and not every one. There are about 55,000 clones in the sample; roughly 95% occur only once, and 1.1% lies in the top ten. Sequenced material: blood. These receptors all stem from a woman aged 18-29 years in good health.

The CDR3 DNA reads TGTGCCAGCTCGGACCAAAATGAGCAGTTCTTC. It codes for CASSDQNEQFF. The J gene is TRBJ2-1, the V gene TRBV18; D gene uncertain. Trimming removed 6 bases from V and 7 bases from J, with 7 bases in between. CDR3 length: 11 amino acids. Germline V lookup: CDR1 KGHSH, CDR2 LQKENI.

This clone was found once. This chain connects TRBV6-4 to TRBJ1-5; D ambiguous. The CDR3 covers 13 residues. The germline V gene has CDR1 MRHNA and CDR2 SNTAGT. V lost 2 bases and J lost 3, with 5 bases in between. This CDR3 reads CASSDGVNQPQHF. Written as DNA, the CDR3 is TGTGCCAGCAGTGACGGGGTCAATCAGCCCCAGCATTTT.

The chain joins TRBV3-1 (or the pseudogene TRBV3-2) to TRBJ1-4, with D maybe TRBD1 (5 bases). V dropped 0 bases and J dropped 7 bases, with 18 bases sitting between them. The CDR3 is made up of 17 amino acids. CDR1 LGHDT and CDR2 YNNKEL come from the germline V gene (reference sequence). The CDR3 DNA reads as TGTGCCAGCAGCCAAGAGGCCCTGGTGGCAGGGAGTGAAAAACTGTTTTTT. Protein product: CASSQEALVAGSEKLFF.

This rearrangement joins TRBV4-1 to TRBJ1-2; no firm D call. V dropped 4 bases and J dropped 0 bases, with 9 bases sitting between them. Germline CDR1 reads MGHRA; CDR2 reads YSYEKL. This CDR3 is 14 amino acids long. DNA for the CDR3: TGCGCCAGCAGCCCGCAGCCTTCTAACTATGGCTACACCTTC. Its protein product is CASSPQPSNYGYTF.

Points on this clone: The junction departs from the called germline gene at one end, perhaps through a read error. This chain connects TRBV7-2 to TRBJ1-2; D perhaps matches TRBD1 (5 bases). The germline gives CDR1 SGHTA, CDR2 FQGNSA. The CDR3 totals 11 residues. CDR3 nucleotide sequence: TGTGCCAGCACCCGAGAGATTCGGGACGCCTTC. This codes for CASTREIRDAF.

V is TRBV27 and J is TRBJ1-1; TRBD1 matches at 9 bases. The germline V gene encodes CDR1 MNHEY and CDR2 SMNVEV (reference sequence). The CDR3 spans 15 residues. V shed 2 bases and J 4 bases; nucleotides not matched to a gene: 5. The CDR3 is CASSLVQGAGTEAFF. CDR3 sequence (DNA): TGTGCCAGCAGTTTAGTACAGGGGGCTGGCACTGAAGCTTTCTTT.

This chain uses TRBV11-2 with TRBJ1-2; D might be TRBD1 (5 bases). V was pared by 5 bases and J by 1 base, with 8 bases between. There are 13 residues in the CDR3. Germline V gene lookup returns CDR1 SGHAT and CDR2 FQNNGV. The CDR3 nucleotides are TGTGCCAGCAGCGAGAGGGGTAACTATGGCTACACCTTC. Its translation is CASSERGNYGYTF. The whole variable domain, remainder taken from reference TRBV11-2 and TRBJ1-2, is EAGVAQSPRYKIIEKRQSVAFWCNPISGHATLYWYQQILGQGPKLLIQFQNNGVVDDSQLPKDRFSAERLKGVDSTLKIQPAKLEDSAVYLCASSERGNYGYTFGSGTRLTVV.

The CDR3 bases are TGTGCCAGCAATAAGAGGGTCGGCTATGGCTACACCTTC. Amino acid sequence: CASNKRVGYGYTF. The chain has TRBV12-3 or TRBV12-4 and TRBJ1-2; D is unclear. The CDR3 runs 13 residues. V lost 7 bases, J lost 4 bases, and 13 bases lay in between.

The V and J genes are TRBV4-2 and TRBJ1-2, with a possible D match to TRBD1 (5 bases). V lost 2 bases and J lost 6, with 19 bases in between. This CDR3 region has 16 residues. The germline gives CDR1 LGHNA, CDR2 YNFKEQ. The CDR3 here is CASSQSSTGYPNGYTF. DNA of the CDR3: TGTGCCAGCAGCCAAAGCAGTACAGGCTATCCAAATGGCTACACCTTC.

V is TRBV5-6 and J is TRBJ1-6; 10 bases fit TRBD1. Losses at the gene ends were 5 bases for V and 12 bases for J; bases not matched to a gene: 8. CDR1 is SGHDT, CDR2 YYEEEE, per germline. The CDR3 loop spans 14 amino acids. The CDR3 nucleotides are TGTGCCAGCAGTTCGACAGGGGGCGCTGAACCCCTCCACTTT. Translation gives CASSSTGGAEPLHF.

This chain uses TRBV9 with TRBJ1-3; D remains ambiguous. Germline V CDR1 and CDR2: SGDLS, YYNGEE. CDR3 length equals 13 residues. Between the trimmed V and J ends, which lost 0 bases and 4 bases, there was a span of 5 bases. This CDR3 reads CASSVESGNTIYF. As DNA, the CDR3 is TGTGCCAGCAGCGTAGAGTCGGGAAACACCATATATTTT.

The chain combines TRBV6-5 with TRBJ1-2, with D possibly being TRBD1 (5 bases). Germline assignment: CDR1 MNHEY and CDR2 SVGAGI. The CDR3 contains 13 residues. The V and J ends lost 2 bases and 9 bases respectively, with 13 bases between them. CDR3 loop: CASSYRWGASYTF. DNA of the CDR3: TGTGCCAGCAGTTACCGTTGGGGCGCAAGCTACACCTTC.

V usage is TRBV30 and J usage is TRBJ2-3; 7 nucleotides line up with TRBD1. Germline V lookup: CDR1 GTSNPN, CDR2 SVGIG (reference sequence). The CDR3 is 14 residues long. The J segment lost 2 bases and the V segment lost 0 bases, leaving 2 bases of the junction unmatched. The CDR3, as DNA: TGTGCCTGGAGTGTGGGACAGCTCACAGATACGCAGTATTTT. It translates to CAWSVGQLTDTQYF.

J is TRBJ1-2 and V is TRBV6-1; D uncertain. V lost 2 bases, J lost 5 bases, and 18 bases lay in between. This CDR3 spans 16 amino acids. Per germline, CDR1 MNHNS and CDR2 SASEGT. The CDR3 protein is CASSEIGRRTLYGYTF. The CDR3 DNA is TGTGCCAGCAGTGAAATAGGTCGGAGAACACTATATGGCTACACCTTC.

V usage is TRBV5-1 and J usage is TRBJ2-7; 8 nucleotides agree with TRBD1. The CDR3 runs 15 residues. V lost 4 bases to trimming and J lost 2 bases; unmatched junction nucleotides: 8. Germline CDR1 is SGHRS and CDR2 is YFSETQ. The CDR3 DNA is TGCGCCAGCAGCCTAGACTGGGACAGGCCCTACGAGCAGTACTTC. It yields the protein CASSLDWDRPYEQYF. Based on the CDR3 plus reference TRBV5-1 and TRBJ2-7, the full variable domain is KAGVTQTPRYLIKTRGQQVTLSCSPISGHRSVSWYQQTPGQGLQFLFEYFSETQRNKGNFPGRFSGRQFSNSRSEMNVSTLELGDSALYLCASSLDWDRPYEQYFGPGTRLTVT.

This chain connects TRBV19 to TRBJ1-4; D not certain. V dropped 3 bases and J dropped 3 bases, with 14 bases sitting between them. Germline CDR1 reads LNHDA; CDR2 reads SQIVND (reference sequence). The CDR3 has 16 residues. CDR3 amino acids: CASSMDFGFSNEKLFF. The CDR3 DNA sequence: TGTGCCAGTAGTATGGACTTCGGCTTTTCTAATGAAAAACTGTTTTTT.

The chain uses TRBV6-6 and TRBJ1-2; D possibly corresponds to TRBD1 (6 bases). The CDR3 is 11 residues long. The germline V and J ends were trimmed by 5 bases and 8 bases, with 9 bases remaining between them. The germline V gene has CDR1 MNHNY and CDR2 SVGAGI (reference sequence). CDR3 coding DNA: TGTGCCAGCAGTACAGGGAGCGGCTACACCTTC. It specifies CASSTGSGYTF.

This chain uses TRBV6-1 with TRBJ1-2; D remains ambiguous. There are 13 residues in the CDR3. From germline, CDR1 is MNHNS and CDR2 SASEGT. The V end lost 0 bases, the J end lost 5 bases, and 7 bases lay between the germline ends. In nucleotides, the CDR3 is TGTGCCAGCAGTGAAGCCCGGTCTTATGGCTACACCTTC. It codes for CASSEARSYGYTF.

This clone was counted a single time. V is TRBV19 and J is TRBJ1-3, with no clear D. V dropped 7 bases and J dropped 0 bases, with 16 bases sitting between them. Germline CDR1 reads LNHDA; CDR2 reads SQIVND (reference sequence). The length of the CDR3 is 16 residues. This chain's CDR3 is CASTKVGLASGNTIYF. CDR3 DNA: TGTGCCAGTACCAAAGTCGGTTTAGCCTCTGGAAACACCATATATTTT. The whole variable domain, filled in from reference TRBV19 and TRBJ1-3, reads DGGITQSPKYLFRKEGQNVTLSCEQNLNHDAMYWYRQDPGQGLRLIYYSQIVNDFQKGDIAEGYSVSREKKESFPLTVTSAQKNPTAFYLCASTKVGLASGNTIYFGEGSWLTVV.

V and J are TRBV7-2 and TRBJ2-3; 7 bases agree with TRBD1. After removal of 4 bases from V and 3 bases from J, the junction contained 4 bases not matched to a gene. The CDR3 totals 14 residues. CDR1 SGHTA and CDR2 FQGNSA come from the germline V gene. CDR3 nucleotides: TGTGCCAGCAGCTCCCGACAGGGTACAGATACGCAGTATTTT. Protein product: CASSSRQGTDTQYF.

The chain couples TRBV7-9 to TRBJ2-1; 11 bases fit TRBD2. The CDR3 has 16 residues. V was pared by 7 bases and J by 9 bases, with 14 bases of the junction left unmatched. Germline CDR1 reads SEHNR; CDR2 reads FQNEAQ (reference sequence). The CDR3 bases are TGTGCCAGCATATGGGCTCTAGCGGGGGGTTTGAGTGAGCAGTTCTTC. This encodes CASIWALAGGLSEQFF.

This clone has only one observation. The rearrangement joins TRBV18 to TRBJ1-2, with TRBD1 matching 7 bases. J gave up 4 bases and V 2 bases, and 1 base lay outside the gene matches. Germline V lookup: CDR1 KGHSH, CDR2 LQKENI. This CDR3 contains 13 residues. CDR3 sequence: CASSPAGGYGYTF. DNA for the CDR3: TGTGCCAGCTCACCAGCAGGGGGCTATGGCTACACCTTC.

The V call is TRBV9, the J call TRBJ2-1; possibly TRBD1 for D (5 bases). The CDR3 is 14 amino acids. Trimming took off 1 base at V and 3 bases at J, with 8 bases between the two ends. The germline CDR1 and CDR2 sequences are SGDLS and YYNGEE. The CDR3 loop is CASSVKGDYNEQFF. The CDR3, as DNA: TGTGCCAGCAGCGTAAAAGGGGACTACAATGAGCAGTTCTTC.

The chain uses TRBV5-6 and TRBJ1-3; 11 bases map to TRBD1. The CDR3 length is 19 residues. The trim removed 4 bases at V and 4 bases at J, leaving 16 bases unmatched. The germline CDR1 and CDR2 sequences are SGHDT and YYEEEE. For the CDR3, the DNA is TGTGCCAGCAGCCTAGCCGGACAGGGGGCGTTGCTTAGAGGAAACACCATATATTTT. It yields the protein CASSLAGQGALLRGNTIYF.

V gene TRBV4-2 combines with J gene TRBJ2-1; TRBD2 aligns across 9 bases. The CDR3 is 18 amino acids. Germline loops: CDR1 LGHNA, CDR2 YNFKEQ. J lost 0 bases, V lost 3 bases, and 9 bases had no gene match. The CDR3 region has the DNA TGTGCCAGCAGCCACCAAAGCGGGGGGCCAGGCTCCTACAATGAGCAGTTCTTC. The encoded protein is CASSHQSGGPGSYNEQFF.

This clone was detected only a few times. The V and J genes are TRBV6-1 and TRBJ1-5; D is perhaps TRBD1 (6 bases). CDR1 is MNHNS and CDR2 is SASEGT in the germline V gene. The CDR3 is 18 amino acids. With 1 base removed from V and 7 bases from J, the gap between germline ends came to 23 bases. CDR3 bases: TGTGCCAGCAGTGAAGGAGTTTCGGGTACCAGGGGCCGCCAGCCCCAGCATTTT. It specifies CASSEGVSGTRGRQPQHF.

V usage is TRBV5-6 and J usage is TRBJ1-4; D unclear. V was trimmed by 1 base and J by 2 bases, leaving 12 bases between them. This CDR3 has 16 residues. Germline CDR1 is SGHDT and CDR2 is YYEEEE. The CDR3 DNA is TGTGCCAGCAGCTTGTGGTGGGAGAGCACTAATGAAAAACTGTTTTTT. Encoded protein: CASSLWWESTNEKLFF.

In this sample, this clone turned up a few times. The rearrangement joins TRBV4-1 to TRBJ1-1, with 7 bases that match TRBD1. V lost 6 bases and J lost 2; bases outside the gene matches: 3. This CDR3 contains 13 residues. Germline assignment: CDR1 MGHRA and CDR2 YSYEKL. The CDR3 bases are TGCGCCAGCAGTCGACAGGGAAACACTGAAGCTTTCTTT. It codes for CASSRQGNTEAFF.

The genes are TRBV4-1 and TRBJ1-2; D gene ambiguous. Germline assignment: CDR1 MGHRA and CDR2 YSYEKL. The CDR3 has 13 residues. Trimming took 1 base from V and 2 from J, leaving 5 bases between them. The DNA for the CDR3 is TGCGCCAGCAGCCAAGTTGGCAACTATGGCTACACCTTC. Translating gives CASSQVGNYGYTF.

This chain joins TRBV5-6 and TRBJ1-4, with D possibly being TRBD1 (6 bases). V was pared by 0 bases and J by 8 bases, with 11 bases between. The CDR3 covers 14 residues. Germline assignment: CDR1 SGHDT and CDR2 YYEEEE. In DNA, the CDR3 is TGTGCCAGCAGCTTGGCCAGGGGAGGGGAAAAACTGTTTTTT. It is translated as CASSLARGGEKLFF.

The chain links TRBV9 to TRBJ2-3; 14 nucleotides line up with TRBD2. CDR1 SGDLS and CDR2 YYNGEE come from the germline V gene. The CDR3 has 17 amino acids. The junction had 11 bases not matched to a gene; V was cut back by 4 bases and J by 7 bases. CDR3 coding DNA: TGTGCCAGCAGCTCTCAGGGACTAGCGGGGGTAGTAAATACGCAGTATTTT. Protein product: CASSSQGLAGVVNTQYF. Full variable domain (rest looked up from reference TRBV9 and TRBJ2-3): DSGVTQTPKHLITATGQRVTLRCSPRSGDLSVYWYQQSLDQGLQFLIQYYNGEERAKGNILERFSAQQFPDLHSELNLSSLELGDSALYFCASSSQGLAGVVNTQYFGPGTRLTVL.

The chain employs TRBV4-2 and TRBJ2-3, with 15 nucleotides matching TRBD2. Germline CDR1 LGHNA, CDR2 YNFKEQ. V trimming: 0 bases; J trimming: 1 base; junction bases outside the gene matches: 8. The CDR3 covers 20 residues. The CDR3, as DNA: TGTGCCAGCAGCCAAGATGCCCGGACTAGCGGGGGGGCGGGCACAGATACGCAGTATTTT. It yields the protein CASSQDARTSGGAGTDTQYF.